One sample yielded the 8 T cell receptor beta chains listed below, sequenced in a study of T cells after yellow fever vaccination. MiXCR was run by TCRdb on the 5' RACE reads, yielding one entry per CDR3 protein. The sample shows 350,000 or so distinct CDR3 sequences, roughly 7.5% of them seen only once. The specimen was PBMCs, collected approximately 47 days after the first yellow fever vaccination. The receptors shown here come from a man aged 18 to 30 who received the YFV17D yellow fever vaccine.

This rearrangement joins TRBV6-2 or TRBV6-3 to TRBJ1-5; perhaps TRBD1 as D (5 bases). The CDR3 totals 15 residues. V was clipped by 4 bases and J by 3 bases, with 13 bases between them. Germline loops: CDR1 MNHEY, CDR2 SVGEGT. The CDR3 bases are TGTGCCAGCAGTTGGGGAGGGGCGCTCAATCAGCCCCAGCATTTT. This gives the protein CASSWGGALNQPQHF.

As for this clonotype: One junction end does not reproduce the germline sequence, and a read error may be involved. The CDR3: CCAPTLERGAGNEQFF. CDR3 DNA sequence: TGCTGTGCTCCAACTCTTGAGCGGGGGGCCGGTAATGAGCAGTTCTTC. V usage is TRBV20-1 and J usage is TRBJ2-1, with 9 bases that match TRBD2. The CDR3 is made up of 16 amino acids. Germline V gene lookup returns CDR1 DFQATT and CDR2 SNEGSKA (reference sequence).

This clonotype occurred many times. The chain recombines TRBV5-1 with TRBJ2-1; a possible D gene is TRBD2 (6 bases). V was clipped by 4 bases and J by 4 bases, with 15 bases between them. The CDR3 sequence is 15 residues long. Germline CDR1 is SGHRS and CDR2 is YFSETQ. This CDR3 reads CASSHEEGIYNEQFF. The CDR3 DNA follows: TGCGCCAGCAGCCACGAGGAGGGGATATACAATGAGCAGTTCTTC.

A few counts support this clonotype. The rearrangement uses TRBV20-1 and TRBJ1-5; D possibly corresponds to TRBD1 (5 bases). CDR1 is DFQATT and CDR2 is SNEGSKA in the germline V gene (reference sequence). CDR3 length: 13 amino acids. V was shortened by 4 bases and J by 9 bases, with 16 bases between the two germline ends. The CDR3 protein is CSATRQPEGPQHF. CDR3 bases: TGCAGTGCTACCAGACAGCCCGAAGGGCCCCAGCATTTT.

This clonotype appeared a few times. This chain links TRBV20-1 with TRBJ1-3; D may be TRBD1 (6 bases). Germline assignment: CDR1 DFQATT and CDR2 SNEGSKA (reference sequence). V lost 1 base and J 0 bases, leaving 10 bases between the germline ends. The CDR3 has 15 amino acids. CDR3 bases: TGCAGTGCTAGAGCAGGGGCCGACTCTGGAAACACCATATATTTT. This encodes CSARAGADSGNTIYF.

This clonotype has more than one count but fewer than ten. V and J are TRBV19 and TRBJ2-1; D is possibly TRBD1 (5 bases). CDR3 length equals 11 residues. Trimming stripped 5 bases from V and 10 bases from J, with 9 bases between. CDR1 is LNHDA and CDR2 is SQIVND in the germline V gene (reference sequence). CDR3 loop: CASSGQREQFF. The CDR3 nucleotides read TGTGCCAGTAGTGGACAAAGAGAGCAGTTCTTC. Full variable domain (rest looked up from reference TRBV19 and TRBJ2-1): DGGITQSPKYLFRKEGQNVTLSCEQNLNHDAMYWYRQDPGQGLRLIYYSQIVNDFQKGDIAEGYSVSREKKESFPLTVTSAQKNPTAFYLCASSGQREQFFGPGTRLTVL.

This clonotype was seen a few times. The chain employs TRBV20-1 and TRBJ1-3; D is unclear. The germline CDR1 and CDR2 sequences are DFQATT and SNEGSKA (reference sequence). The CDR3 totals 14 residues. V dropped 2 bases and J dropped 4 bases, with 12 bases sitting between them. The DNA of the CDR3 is TGCAGTGCTAGACCTCACGGGCCAGGAAACACCATATATTTT. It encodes CSARPHGPGNTIYF.

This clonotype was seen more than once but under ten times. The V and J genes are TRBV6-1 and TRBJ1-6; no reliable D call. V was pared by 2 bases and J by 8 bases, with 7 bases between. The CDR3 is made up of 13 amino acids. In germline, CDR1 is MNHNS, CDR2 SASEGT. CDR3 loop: CASSELLDSPLHF. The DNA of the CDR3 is TGTGCCAGCAGTGAATTGCTAGATTCACCCCTCCACTTT.